This passage covers 4 T cell receptor beta chains from one sample sequenced in a study of blood T cell repertoires in COVID-19. Sequencing was performed with immunoSEQ multiplex PCR; in TCRdb, only in-frame clones are kept and a portion is missing. The table includes some 180,000 clones, roughly 86% detected once. The sequenced material came from PBMCs or T cells enriched from blood (not recorded which). The receptor set was obtained from a woman aged 40 to 50 in a cohort exposed to, infected with or recovered from COVID-19 (not recorded which).

Concerning this clone itself: Other DNA variants within this sample encode the same CDR3. V is TRBV5-4 and J is TRBJ2-7, with 15 bases identical to TRBD2. The CDR3 sequence is 16 residues long. After removal of 4 bases from V and 1 base from J, the junction contained 3 bases not matched to a gene. Germline V lookup: CDR1 SGHNT, CDR2 YYREEE (reference sequence). This CDR3 is CASSPGLAGGSYEQYF. The CDR3 DNA is TGTGCCAGCAGCCCTGGACTAGCGGGGGGGTCCTACGAGCAGTACTTC.

The chain employs TRBV18 and TRBJ1-6; maybe TRBD1 (5 bases). The CDR3 has 15 residues. Germline V CDR1 and CDR2: KGHSH, LQKENI. V dropped 2 bases and J dropped 7 bases, with 12 bases sitting between them. The CDR3 sequence: CASSPNNGGNSPLHF. The CDR3 region has the DNA TGTGCCAGCTCACCAAACAATGGGGGGAATTCACCCCTCCACTTT.

The CDR3 loop is CASSLSRFDEQFF. The CDR3 DNA sequence: TGTGCCAGCAGTTTGAGTAGATTCGATGAGCAGTTCTTC. The chain recombines TRBV12-3 or TRBV12-4 with TRBJ2-1; D ambiguous. V lost 3 bases to trimming and J lost 8 bases, with 11 bases between them. The CDR3 length is 13 residues.

The chain combines TRBV24-1 with TRBJ2-5, with a tentative D call TRBD1 (5 bases). Germline V gene lookup returns CDR1 KGHDR and CDR2 SFDVKD. Trimming took 4 bases from V and 0 from J, leaving 14 bases between them. This CDR3 is 16 amino acids long. This CDR3 is CATSDTRQPDQETQYF. For the CDR3, the DNA is TGTGCCACCAGTGACACAAGACAGCCGGACCAAGAGACCCAGTACTTC.